What follows describes a single T cell receptor (beta chain). Its binding antigen is unknown. No per-base quality is available; no much larger clone lies one base away. This sample is part of a study of T cells in localized non-small cell lung cancer (dated by TCRdb to about 2020). With respect to the entire study: The study analyzed T cell repertoires of about 230 early-stage NSCLC patients, comparing tumors and uninvolved tumor-adjacent lungs. The cohort consisted of around 250 treatment-naive NSCLC patients whose localized lung tumors had been resected. NSCLC patients had a mean age of approximately 70 years, and fewer than 150 were male and nearly 110 female. Results and caveats for the whole study, not just this receptor: A median of 57 of the top 100 tumor clones were detected in paired uninvolved adjacent lung, and 25 to 35 of these tumor clones were also found among the top 100 clones of the paired uninvolved adjacent lung. Because the study design was exploratory, TCR variables were selected using unadjusted p-values without false-discovery rate correction. The highest T cell clonality was observed in uninvolved tumor-adjacent lung, where clonality exceeded that of tumor, suggesting that antigenic responses were more focused in uninvolved tumor-adjacent lung. Multi-region tumor sequencing was not performed, so intratumor heterogeneity could not be excluded. Longer overall survival was associated with higher blood T cell density, whereas shorter survival was associated with higher adjacent-lung clonality.

V lost 6 bases and J lost 5 bases, and the count of bases not matched to a germline gene is 12. Via the germline V gene, CDR1 is SGHAT and CDR2 FQNNGV. Including cysteine and phenylalanine, the CDR3 has 15 amino acids. Only CDR3 DNA is held: 45 bases, read in frame from base 1. At diagnosis, tumor, uninvolved tumor-adjacent lung and peripheral blood were collected and then preserved as a mix of FFPE and fresh-frozen material. For TCR repertoire profiling, blood samples were analyzed as peripheral blood mononuclear cells. The immunoSEQ Assay was used to sequence TCR beta CDR3 regions from DNA. In the source study's methods: To compute T cell density, TCR beta template counts were normalized to usable DNA, which was estimated by amplifying housekeeping genes. Richness was estimated using the preseqR package, with extrapolation to 400,000 templates for PBMC samples and to 120,000 templates for tissue samples. Clonality was calculated as one minus Pielou's evenness. Tissue-enriched TCRs were identified through differential abundance testing performed on productive amino-acid clonotypes, with a minimum total count of 5 and an alpha of 0.1. The Jaccard Index and the Morisita Overlap Index were used to measure repertoire overlap between compartments. TCR beta CDR3s were clustered by GLIPH together with public tetramer-defined viral CDR3s, and at least three viral sequences plus V-gene enrichment were required for viral motifs. TCRdb stores this immuneACCESS table with in-frame sequences only. Part of the clones is absent; in the studies checked, under half of the shortfall reflects unresolved V genes, and no reason is known for the rest. The DNA was the basis for D and trimming; V, J and clone size are from that table. The sample has tens of thousands of clones on record, approximately 82% of them singletons. In total, the top ten clones hold about 20% of the sample.

Sample: peripheral blood, taken before any cancer treatment. The chain is encoded by TRBV11-2 joined to TRBJ2-7; a stretch of 8 junction bases matches TRBD1. The source is a female donor at least 60 years old with stage II squamous cell lung carcinoma. CDR3 sequence: CASRLGQGPWDEQYF. The sequenced DNA: TGTGCCAGCAGACTTGGACAGGGCCCCTGGGACGAGCAGTACTTC.